This T cell receptor (beta chain) came from a study of human T cells and chemical hapten exposure. Study as a whole: 0.01% DPC was applied to the upper back in patch tests, which were read at 6 days. Study results and limitations: PT1 expanded TCR counts correlated positively with patch test score.

Between the trimmed V and J ends, which lost 4 bases and 6 bases, there was a span of 13 bases. Germline V lookup: CDR1 MGHDK, CDR2 SYGVNS. This CDR3 has 15 residues. TCRdb re-derived calls from the RACE reads in MiXCR, one entry per CDR3 protein. The sample has 80,000 to 100,000 distinct CDR3 sequences; 25% to 35% are singletons. This clonotype has a single count. The antigen is undetermined. Time point meaning: patch test 3, about 24 weeks after DPC sensitization. The treatment was: therapeutic diphenylcyclopropenone sensitization with weekly scalp DPC. Extraction yielded total RNA from whole blood (unfractionated).

The receptor was isolated from a man aged 35-49 years with alopecia areata. Some clones in this sample may be carry-over from other donors' samples. This chain uses TRBV25-1 with TRBJ1-6, with D possibly being TRBD1 (6 bases). This specimen consisted of whole blood, obtained in connection with sensitization to the hapten diphenylcyclopropenone (DPC). CDR3 amino acids: CASSGWTEPNSPLHF. The CDR3 coding sequence is TGTGCCAGCAGTGGATGGACAGAACCTAATTCACCCCTCCACTTT.